This entry lists 3 T cell receptor beta chains sequenced from one sample in a study of blood T cells in healthy people across ages. For the second PCR, which ran for about 7 to 12 cycles, a sample-barcoded 5' primer and a J-beta primer mix were used. TCRdb redid the calling of the 5' RACE reads with MiXCR, one entry per CDR3 protein. The repertoire holds 700,000 to 800,000 distinct CDR3 sequences, about 40% seen once, with under 25% in the top ten. What was sequenced was blood. These receptor sequences come from a woman aged 55-69 years in good health.

The rearrangement links TRBV4-3 to TRBJ2-1; TRBD2 matches at 7 bases. The germline CDR1 and CDR2 sequences are LGHNA and YSLEER. This CDR3 spans 16 amino acids. J lost 4 bases, V lost 5 bases, and 11 bases had no gene match. The CDR3 sequence is CASSILDREEYNEQFF. Here the CDR3 DNA reads TGCGCCAGCAGCATACTAGACCGGGAGGAGTACAATGAGCAGTTCTTC.

The J gene is TRBJ1-1, the V gene TRBV20-1; TRBD1 aligns across 9 bases. Germline V gene lookup returns CDR1 DFQATT and CDR2 SNEGSKA (reference sequence). CDR3 length equals 14 residues. The V gene end was trimmed by 6 bases and the J gene end by 5 bases; junction bases not matched to a gene: 10. This chain's CDR3 is CSASGTGSGTEAFF. The CDR3 nucleotides read TGCAGTGCCTCCGGGACAGGGAGTGGGACTGAAGCTTTCTTT.

This chain joins TRBV3-1 and TRBJ2-3; TRBD2 matches 7 bases. After removal of 6 bases from V and 3 bases from J, the junction contained 9 bases not matched to a gene. CDR1 and CDR2 (germline): LGHDT, YNNKEL (reference sequence). CDR3 length equals 15 residues. CDR3 nucleotides: TGTGCCAGCAGGTTCGGGGGGACGGGTACAGATACGCAGTATTTT. Amino acid sequence: CASRFGGTGTDTQYF.